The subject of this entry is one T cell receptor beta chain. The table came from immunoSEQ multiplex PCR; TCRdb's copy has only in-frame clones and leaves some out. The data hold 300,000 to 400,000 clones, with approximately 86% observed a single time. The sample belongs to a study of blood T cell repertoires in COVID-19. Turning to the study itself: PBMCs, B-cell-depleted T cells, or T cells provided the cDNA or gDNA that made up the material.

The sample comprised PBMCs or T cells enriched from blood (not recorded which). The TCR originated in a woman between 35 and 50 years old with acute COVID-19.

The CDR3 region is CASSFRDPSTDTQYF. DNA of the CDR3: TGTGCCAGCAGCTTTAGAGATCCTAGCACAGATACGCAGTATTTT. V and J are TRBV7-2 and TRBJ2-3; D gene ambiguous. The ends were cut back, 3 bases at V and 0 bases at J, with 10 bases in the middle. CDR3 size: 15 residues. Germline-derived CDR1 and CDR2 are SGHTA and FQGNSA.